This record concerns one TCR beta chain sequence. Its matching antigen is unknown. This record comes from a study of healthy donors' naive CD4 and CD8 T cells. Study-wide background: All functional IMGT TCR alpha variants were covered by new primers.

Naive CD4+ cells were sorted as CD4+CD8-CD45RO-CD45RA+; naive CD8+ as CD8+CD4-CD45RA+CD27bright. A linear amplification protocol produced the TCR libraries from roughly 480 ng of total RNA. TCRdb re-derived calls from the reads in MiXCR, one entry per CDR3 protein. The data hold some 190,000 distinct CDR3 sequences, with about 76% observed a single time. Study findings and constraints: CDR3 charge plus V and J genes appeared to account for around an eighth of CD4/CD8 variance. Positive CDR3 charge linked to CD4+ cells, negative to CD8+ cells.

The sequenced sample consisted of naive CD4+ and CD8+ T cells sorted from blood, pooled from several donors. The TCR originated in a pool of human donors in good health; the sample pools cells from several healthy donors.

The CDR3 DNA reads as TGCAGCGTTGTGACAGTAAGCAATCAGCCCCAGCATTTT. It encodes CSVVTVSNQPQHF. The rearrangement links TRBV29-1 to TRBJ1-5, with D maybe TRBD1 (5 bases). Trimming removed 4 bases at V and 1 base at J, with 8 bases between. From germline, CDR1 is SQVTM and CDR2 ANQGSEA. The CDR3 has 13 amino acids.